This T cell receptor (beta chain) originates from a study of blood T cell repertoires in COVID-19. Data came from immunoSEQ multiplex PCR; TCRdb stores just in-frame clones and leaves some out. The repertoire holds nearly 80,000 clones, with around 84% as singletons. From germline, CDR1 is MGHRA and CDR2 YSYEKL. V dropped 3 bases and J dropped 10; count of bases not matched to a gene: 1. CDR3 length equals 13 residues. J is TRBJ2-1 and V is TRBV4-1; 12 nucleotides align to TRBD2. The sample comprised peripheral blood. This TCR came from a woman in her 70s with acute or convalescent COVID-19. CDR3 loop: CASSHGTSGEQFF. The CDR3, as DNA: TGCGCCAGCAGCCACGGGACTAGCGGGGAGCAGTTCTTC.